This entry lists 4 T cell receptor beta chains sequenced from one sample in a study of CD8 T cells in ankylosing spondylitis. MiXCR, applied by TCRdb to the 5' RACE reads, yields one record per CDR3 protein. The sample lists tens of thousands of distinct CDR3 sequences, 11% occurring once. The sequenced sample consisted of blood, either unsorted or a sorted T cell fraction (not recorded which). Receptors originate from a male donor with ankylosing spondylitis or in good health (not recorded which).

The chain is built from TRBV5-1 and TRBJ2-3; TRBD2 matches 10 bases. The CDR3 contains 17 residues. The germline V gene encodes CDR1 SGHRS and CDR2 YFSETQ. The V segment lost 3 bases and the J segment 2 bases; nucleotides outside the gene matches: 9. As DNA, the CDR3 is TGCGCCAGCAGCTCCCAGACTAGCGGGCGAAACACAGATACGCAGTATTTT. Encoded protein: CASSSQTSGRNTDTQYF.

This clonotype was recorded at least ten times. The rearrangement joins TRBV20-1 to TRBJ2-1, with D tentatively TRBD1 or TRBD2 (7 bases each). V dropped 1 base and J dropped 7 bases, with 17 bases sitting between them. Germline V gene sequence: CDR1 DFQATT, CDR2 SNEGSKA (reference sequence). This CDR3 is built from 15 residues. The CDR3 nucleotides are TGCAGTGCTAGAGCCCAGCGGGACAGATATAATGAGCAGTTCTTC. Translation: CSARAQRDRYNEQFF.

Ten or more counts support this clonotype. V usage is TRBV5-1 and J usage is TRBJ2-2, with D perhaps being TRBD1 or TRBD2 (5 bases each). Trimming cost V 5 bases and J 1 base, with 6 bases left between them. Looked up from germline, CDR1 is SGHRS and CDR2 is YFSETQ. The CDR3 consists of 13 residues. The CDR3 DNA follows: TGCGCCAGCAGGGGGGTGAACACCGGGGAGCTGTTTTTT. Translated: CASRGVNTGELFF.

This clonotype was recorded at least ten times. V is TRBV19 and J is TRBJ2-2; D not certain. The CDR3 runs 15 residues. Germline values: CDR1 LNHDA, CDR2 SQIVND (reference sequence). Trimming removed 7 bases at V and 0 bases at J, with 12 bases between. CDR3 in amino acids: CASTPTPANTGELFF. CDR3 nucleotide sequence: TGTGCCAGTACCCCGACCCCTGCGAACACCGGGGAGCTGTTTTTT.